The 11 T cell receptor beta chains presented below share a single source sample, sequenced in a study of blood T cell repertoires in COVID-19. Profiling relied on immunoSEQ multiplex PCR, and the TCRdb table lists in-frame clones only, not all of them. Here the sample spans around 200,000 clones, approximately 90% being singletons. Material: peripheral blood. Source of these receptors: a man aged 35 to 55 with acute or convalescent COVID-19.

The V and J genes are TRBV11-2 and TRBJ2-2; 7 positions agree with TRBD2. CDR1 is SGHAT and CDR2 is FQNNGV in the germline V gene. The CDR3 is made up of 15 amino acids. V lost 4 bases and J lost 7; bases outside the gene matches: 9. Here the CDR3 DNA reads TGTGCCAGCAGCTCCCTTGGGGGGGTCGGCGGGGAGCTGTTTTTT. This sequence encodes CASSSLGGVGGELFF.

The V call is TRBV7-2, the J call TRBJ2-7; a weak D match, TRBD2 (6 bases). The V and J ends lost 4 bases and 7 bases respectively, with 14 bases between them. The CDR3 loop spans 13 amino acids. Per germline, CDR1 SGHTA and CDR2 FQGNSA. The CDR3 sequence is CASSYWDSGEQYF. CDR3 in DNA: TGTGCCAGCAGCTACTGGGACTCCGGGGAGCAGTACTTC.

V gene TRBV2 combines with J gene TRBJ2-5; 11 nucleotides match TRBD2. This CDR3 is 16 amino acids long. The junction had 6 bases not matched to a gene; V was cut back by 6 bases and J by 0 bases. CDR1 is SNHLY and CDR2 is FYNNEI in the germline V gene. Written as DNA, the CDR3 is TGTGCCAGCAGAGACCCACTAGCGGGGGACCAAGAGACCCAGTACTTC. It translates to CASRDPLAGDQETQYF.

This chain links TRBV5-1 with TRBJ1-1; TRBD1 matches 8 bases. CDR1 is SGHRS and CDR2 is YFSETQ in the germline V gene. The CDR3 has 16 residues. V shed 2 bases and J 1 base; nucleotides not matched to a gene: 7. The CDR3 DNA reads TGCGCCAGCAGCTTTCTCGGACAGGGACAGAACACTGAAGCTTTCTTT. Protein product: CASSFLGQGQNTEAFF.

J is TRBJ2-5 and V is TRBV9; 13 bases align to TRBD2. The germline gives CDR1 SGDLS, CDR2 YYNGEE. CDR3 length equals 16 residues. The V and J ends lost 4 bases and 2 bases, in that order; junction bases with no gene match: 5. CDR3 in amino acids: CASSFQGLAGQETQYF. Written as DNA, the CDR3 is TGTGCCAGCAGCTTTCAGGGACTAGCGGGACAAGAGACCCAGTACTTC.

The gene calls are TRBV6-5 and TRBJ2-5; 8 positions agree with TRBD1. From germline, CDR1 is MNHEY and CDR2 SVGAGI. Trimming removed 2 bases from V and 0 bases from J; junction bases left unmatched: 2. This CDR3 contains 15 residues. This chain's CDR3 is CASSYEGQDQETQYF. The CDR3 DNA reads TGTGCCAGCAGTTACGAGGGACAGGACCAAGAGACCCAGTACTTC.

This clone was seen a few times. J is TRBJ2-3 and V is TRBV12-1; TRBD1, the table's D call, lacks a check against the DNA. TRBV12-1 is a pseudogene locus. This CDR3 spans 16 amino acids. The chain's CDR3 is CASSPCFWTATDTQYF. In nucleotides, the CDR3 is TGTGCCAGCAGCCCTTGTTTCTGGACAGCCACAGATACGCAGTATTTT.

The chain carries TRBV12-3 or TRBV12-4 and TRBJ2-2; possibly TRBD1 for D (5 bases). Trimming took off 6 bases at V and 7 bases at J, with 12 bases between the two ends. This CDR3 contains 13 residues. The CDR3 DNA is TGTGCCAGCAGCCGACAGCTTGGCGGGGAGCTGTTTTTT. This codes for CASSRQLGGELFF.

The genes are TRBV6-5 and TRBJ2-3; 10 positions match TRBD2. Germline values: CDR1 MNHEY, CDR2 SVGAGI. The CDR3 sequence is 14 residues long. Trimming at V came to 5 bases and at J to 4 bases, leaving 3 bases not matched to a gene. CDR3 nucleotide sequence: TGTGCCAGCAGTAGCGGGGGGGGTCCAGATACGCAGTATTTT. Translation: CASSSGGGPDTQYF.

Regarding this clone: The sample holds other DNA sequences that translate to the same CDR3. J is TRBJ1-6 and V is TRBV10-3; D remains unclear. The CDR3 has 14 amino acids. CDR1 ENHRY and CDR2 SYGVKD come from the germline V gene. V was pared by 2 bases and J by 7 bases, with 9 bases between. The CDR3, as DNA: TGTGCCATCAGTGAGCGGGGAGGCAATTCACCCCTCCACTTT. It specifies CAISERGGNSPLHF.

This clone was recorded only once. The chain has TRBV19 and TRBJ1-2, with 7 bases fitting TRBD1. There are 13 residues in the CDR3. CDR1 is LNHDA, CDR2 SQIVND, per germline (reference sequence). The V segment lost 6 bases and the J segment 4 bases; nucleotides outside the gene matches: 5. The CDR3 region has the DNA TGTGCCAGTAGCCATGGGACAGTCTATGGCTACACCTTC. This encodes CASSHGTVYGYTF.